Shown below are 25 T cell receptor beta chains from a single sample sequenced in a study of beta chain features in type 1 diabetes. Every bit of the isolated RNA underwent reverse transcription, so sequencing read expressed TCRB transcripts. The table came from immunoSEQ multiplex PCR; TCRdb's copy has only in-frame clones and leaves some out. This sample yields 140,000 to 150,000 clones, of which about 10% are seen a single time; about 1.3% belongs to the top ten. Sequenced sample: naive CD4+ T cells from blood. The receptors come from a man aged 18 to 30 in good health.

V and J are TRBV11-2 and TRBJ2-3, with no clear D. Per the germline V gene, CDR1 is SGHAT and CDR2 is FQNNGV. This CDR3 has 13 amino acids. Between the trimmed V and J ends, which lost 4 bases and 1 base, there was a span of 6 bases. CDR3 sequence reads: CASSSFRTDTQYF. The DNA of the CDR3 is TGTGCCAGCAGCTCCTTTCGCACAGATACGCAGTATTTT. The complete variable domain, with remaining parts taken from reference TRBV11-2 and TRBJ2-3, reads EAGVAQSPRYKIIEKRQSVAFWCNPISGHATLYWYQQILGQGPKLLIQFQNNGVVDDSQLPKDRFSAERLKGVDSTLKIQPAKLEDSAVYLCASSSFRTDTQYFGPGTRLTVL.

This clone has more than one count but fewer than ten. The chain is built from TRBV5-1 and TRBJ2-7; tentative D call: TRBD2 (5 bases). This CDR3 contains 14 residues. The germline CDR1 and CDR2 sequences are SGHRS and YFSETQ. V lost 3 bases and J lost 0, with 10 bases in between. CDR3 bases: TGCGCCAGCAGCTCCGGGGAGAGCTCCTACGAGCAGTACTTC. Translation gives CASSSGESSYEQYF.

CDR3 sequence reads: CASSLTSGGADTGELFF. The CDR3, as DNA: TGCGCCAGCAGCCTGACTAGCGGGGGGGCGGACACCGGGGAGCTGTTTTTT. V and J are TRBV4-3 and TRBJ2-2; 14 positions match TRBD2. This CDR3 contains 17 residues. V dropped 4 bases and J dropped 3; count of bases not matched to a gene: 4. Germline V lookup: CDR1 LGHNA, CDR2 YSLEER.

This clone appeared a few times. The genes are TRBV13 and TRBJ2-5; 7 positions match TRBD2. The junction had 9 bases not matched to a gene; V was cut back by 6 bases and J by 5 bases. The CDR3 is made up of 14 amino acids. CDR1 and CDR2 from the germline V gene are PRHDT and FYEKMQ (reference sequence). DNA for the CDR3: TGTGCCAGCAGACCCGGGGGGAAAGGGGAGACCCAGTACTTC. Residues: CASRPGGKGETQYF.

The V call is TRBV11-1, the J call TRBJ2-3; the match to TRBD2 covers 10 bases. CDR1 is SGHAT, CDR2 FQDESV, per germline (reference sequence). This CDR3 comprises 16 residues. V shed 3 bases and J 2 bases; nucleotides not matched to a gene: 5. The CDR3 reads CASSFRLAGVTDTQYF. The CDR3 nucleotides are TGTGCCAGCAGCTTTCGGCTAGCGGGGGTCACAGATACGCAGTATTTT. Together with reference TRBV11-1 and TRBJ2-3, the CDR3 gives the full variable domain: EAEVAQSPRYKITEKSQAVAFWCDPISGHATLYWYRQILGQGPELLVQFQDESVVDDSQLPKDRFSAERLKGVDSTLKIQPAELGDSAMYLCASSFRLAGVTDTQYFGPGTRLTVL.

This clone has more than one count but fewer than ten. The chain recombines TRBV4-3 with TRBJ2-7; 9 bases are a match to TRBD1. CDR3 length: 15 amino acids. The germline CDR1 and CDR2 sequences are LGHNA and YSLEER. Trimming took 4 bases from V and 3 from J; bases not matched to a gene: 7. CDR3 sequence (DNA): TGCGCCAGCAGCCTCACCGGGACAGGGTTCTACGAGCAGTACTTC. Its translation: CASSLTGTGFYEQYF.

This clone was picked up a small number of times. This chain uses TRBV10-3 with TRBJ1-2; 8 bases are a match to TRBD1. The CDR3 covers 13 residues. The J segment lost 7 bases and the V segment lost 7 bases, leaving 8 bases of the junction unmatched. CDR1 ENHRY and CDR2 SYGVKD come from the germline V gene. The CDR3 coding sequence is TGTGCCATCACCGCGGACAGGGTAGGTGGCTACACCTTC. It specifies CAITADRVGGYTF.

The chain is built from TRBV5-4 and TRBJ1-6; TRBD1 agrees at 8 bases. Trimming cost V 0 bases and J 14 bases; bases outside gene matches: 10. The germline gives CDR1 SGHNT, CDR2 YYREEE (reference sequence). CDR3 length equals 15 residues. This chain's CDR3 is CASSLAGTGSPTLHF. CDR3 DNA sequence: TGTGCCAGCAGCTTGGCCGGGACAGGATCCCCCACCCTCCACTTT. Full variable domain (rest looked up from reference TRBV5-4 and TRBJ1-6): ETGVTQSPTHLIKTRGQQVTLRCSSQSGHNTVSWYQQALGQGPQFIFQYYREEENGRGNFPPRFSGLQFPNYSSELNVNALELDDSALYLCASSLAGTGSPTLHFGNGTRLTVT.

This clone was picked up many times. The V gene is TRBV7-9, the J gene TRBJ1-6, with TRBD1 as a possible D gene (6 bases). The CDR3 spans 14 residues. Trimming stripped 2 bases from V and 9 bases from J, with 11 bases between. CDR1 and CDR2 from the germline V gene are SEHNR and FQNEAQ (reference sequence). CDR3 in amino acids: CASSLPGVTSPLHF. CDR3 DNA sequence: TGTGCCAGCAGCTTACCAGGGGTAACTTCACCCCTCCACTTT.

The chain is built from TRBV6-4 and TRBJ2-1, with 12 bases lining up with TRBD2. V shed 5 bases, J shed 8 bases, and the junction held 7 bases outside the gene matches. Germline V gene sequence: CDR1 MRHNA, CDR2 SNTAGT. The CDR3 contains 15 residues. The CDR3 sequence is CASSMLAGGPYEQFF. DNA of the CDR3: TGTGCCAGCAGTATGCTAGCGGGGGGGCCCTATGAGCAGTTCTTC.

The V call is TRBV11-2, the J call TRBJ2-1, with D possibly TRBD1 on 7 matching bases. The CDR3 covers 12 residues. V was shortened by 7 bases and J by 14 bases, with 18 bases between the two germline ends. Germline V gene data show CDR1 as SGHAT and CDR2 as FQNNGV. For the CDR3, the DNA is TGTGCCAGCACCAAAGGGGGCGGGATGGAGTTCTTC. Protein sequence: CASTKGGGMEFF.

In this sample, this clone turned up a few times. The chain's CDR3 is CASSDPQGAQETQYF. The DNA of the CDR3 is TGTGCCAGCAGCGACCCACAGGGGGCCCAAGAGACCCAGTACTTC. This sequence joins TRBV5-4 and TRBJ2-5; 9 bases match TRBD1. This CDR3 has 15 amino acids. J lost 1 base, V lost 4 bases, and 5 bases had no gene match. Germline-derived CDR1 and CDR2 are SGHNT and YYREEE (reference sequence).

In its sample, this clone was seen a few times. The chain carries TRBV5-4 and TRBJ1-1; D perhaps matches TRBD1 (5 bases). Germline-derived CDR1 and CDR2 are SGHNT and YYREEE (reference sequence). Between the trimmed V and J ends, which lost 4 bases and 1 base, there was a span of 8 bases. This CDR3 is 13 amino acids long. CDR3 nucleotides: TGTGCCAGCAGCCAGGACACGAACACTGAAGCTTTCTTT. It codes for CASSQDTNTEAFF.

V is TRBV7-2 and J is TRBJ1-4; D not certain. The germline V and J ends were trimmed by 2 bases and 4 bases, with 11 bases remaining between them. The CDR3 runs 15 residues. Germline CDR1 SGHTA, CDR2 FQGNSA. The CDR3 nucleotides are TGTGCCAGCAGCTTAACGGGGTATATTAATGAAAAACTGTTTTTT. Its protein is CASSLTGYINEKLFF.

The DNA for the CDR3 is TGTGCCAGCAGCGTAGTCCCCGACAGGGTCGGCTACAATGAGCAGTTCTTC. Translating gives CASSVVPDRVGYNEQFF. The rearrangement uses TRBV9 and TRBJ2-1, with 7 bases matching TRBD1. The CDR3 totals 17 residues. Trimming cost V 0 bases and J 3 bases; bases outside gene matches: 9. CDR1 and CDR2 from the germline V gene are SGDLS and YYNGEE.

In nucleotides, the CDR3 is TGTGCCAGCAGTTTAAGAGGGGGGGCTGCTAATGAAAAACTGTTTTTT. Translation gives CASSLRGGAANEKLFF. The V gene is TRBV27, the J gene TRBJ1-4, with D perhaps matching TRBD1 (6 bases). V shed 2 bases and J shed 3 bases, with 13 bases lying between them. Germline loops: CDR1 MNHEY, CDR2 SMNVEV (reference sequence). The CDR3 totals 16 residues.

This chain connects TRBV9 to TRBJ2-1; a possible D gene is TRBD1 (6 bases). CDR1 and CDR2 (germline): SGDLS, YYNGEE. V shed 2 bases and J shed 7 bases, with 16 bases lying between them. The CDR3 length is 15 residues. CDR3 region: CASSVQGQGQNEQFF. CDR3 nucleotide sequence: TGTGCCAGCAGCGTTCAGGGCCAGGGGCAGAATGAGCAGTTCTTC.

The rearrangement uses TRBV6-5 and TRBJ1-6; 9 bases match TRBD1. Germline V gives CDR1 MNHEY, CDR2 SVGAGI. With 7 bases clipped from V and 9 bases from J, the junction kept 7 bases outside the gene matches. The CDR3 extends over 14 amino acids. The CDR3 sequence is CASTDRQGVSPLHF. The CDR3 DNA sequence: TGTGCCAGCACCGACCGACAGGGGGTTTCACCCCTCCACTTT.

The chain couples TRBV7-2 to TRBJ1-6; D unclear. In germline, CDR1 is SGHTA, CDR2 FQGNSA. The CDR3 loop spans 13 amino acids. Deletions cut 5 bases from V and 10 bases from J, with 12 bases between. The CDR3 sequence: CASSPGPGSPLHF. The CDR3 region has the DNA TGTGCCAGCAGCCCCGGGCCGGGGTCACCCCTCCACTTT. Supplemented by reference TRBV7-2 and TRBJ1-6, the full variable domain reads GAGVSQSPSNKVTEKGKDVELRCDPISGHTALYWYRQSLGQGLEFLIYFQGNSAPDKSGLPSDRFSAERTGGSVSTLTIQRTQQEDSAVYLCASSPGPGSPLHFGNGTRLTVT.

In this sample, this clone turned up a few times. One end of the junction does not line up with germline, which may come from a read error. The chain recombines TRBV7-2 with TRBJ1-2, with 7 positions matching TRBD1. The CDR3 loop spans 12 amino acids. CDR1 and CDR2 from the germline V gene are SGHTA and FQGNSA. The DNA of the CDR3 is TGTGCCAGCAGCTTAGGACCCCGGACAGGTCTCTTC. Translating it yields CASSLGPRTGLF.

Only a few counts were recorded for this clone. The CDR3 sequence is CASSSQVDTEAFF. DNA of the CDR3: TGTGCCAGCAGCTCCCAGGTCGACACTGAAGCTTTCTTT. V and J are TRBV7-2 and TRBJ1-1; D gene uncertain. The CDR3 has 13 amino acids. Trimming removed 4 bases from V and 3 bases from J, with 9 bases in between. The germline V gene has CDR1 SGHTA and CDR2 FQGNSA.

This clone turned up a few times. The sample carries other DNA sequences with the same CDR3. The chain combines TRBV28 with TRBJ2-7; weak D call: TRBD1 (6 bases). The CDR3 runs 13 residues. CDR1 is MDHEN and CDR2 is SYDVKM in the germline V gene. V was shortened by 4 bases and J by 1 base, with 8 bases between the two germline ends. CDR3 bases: TGTGCCAGCAGTTCGGGACAATCCTACGAGCAGTACTTC. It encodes CASSSGQSYEQYF.

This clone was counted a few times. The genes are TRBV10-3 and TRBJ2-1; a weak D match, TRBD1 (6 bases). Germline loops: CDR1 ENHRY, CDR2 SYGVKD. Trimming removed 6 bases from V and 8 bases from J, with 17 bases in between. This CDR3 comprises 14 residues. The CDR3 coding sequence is TGTGCCATCAGCTGGGACACCCGGCGGGATGAGCAGTTCTTC. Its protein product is CAISWDTRRDEQFF.

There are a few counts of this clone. The CDR3 sequence is CSVGDFNQPQHF. Written as DNA, the CDR3 is TGCAGCGTAGGGGATTTCAATCAGCCCCAGCATTTT. The V gene is TRBV29-1, the J gene TRBJ1-5; a possible D gene is TRBD1 (5 bases). Germline V CDR1 and CDR2: SQVTM, ANQGSEA. This CDR3 is 12 amino acids long. V was shortened by 6 bases and J by 3 bases, with 9 bases between the two germline ends.

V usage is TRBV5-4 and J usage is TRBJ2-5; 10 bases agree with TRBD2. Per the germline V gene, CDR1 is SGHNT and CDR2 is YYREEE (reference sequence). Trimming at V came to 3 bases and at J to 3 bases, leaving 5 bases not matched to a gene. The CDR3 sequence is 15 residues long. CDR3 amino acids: CASSSSGRSEETQYF. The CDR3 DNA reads TGTGCCAGCAGCTCTAGCGGGAGAAGTGAAGAGACCCAGTACTTC.